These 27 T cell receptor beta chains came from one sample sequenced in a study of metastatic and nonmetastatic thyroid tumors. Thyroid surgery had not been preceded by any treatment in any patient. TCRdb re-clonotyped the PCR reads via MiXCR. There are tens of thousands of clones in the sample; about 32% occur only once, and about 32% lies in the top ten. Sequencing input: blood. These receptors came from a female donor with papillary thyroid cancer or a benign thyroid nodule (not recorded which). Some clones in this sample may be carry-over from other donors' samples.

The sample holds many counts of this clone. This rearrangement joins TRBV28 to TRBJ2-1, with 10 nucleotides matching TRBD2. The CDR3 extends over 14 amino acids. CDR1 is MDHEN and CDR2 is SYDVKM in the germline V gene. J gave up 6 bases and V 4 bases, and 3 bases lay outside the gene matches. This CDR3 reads CASSSPSGSNEQFF. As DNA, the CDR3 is TGTGCCAGCAGTTCCCCTAGCGGGAGCAATGAGCAGTTCTTC.

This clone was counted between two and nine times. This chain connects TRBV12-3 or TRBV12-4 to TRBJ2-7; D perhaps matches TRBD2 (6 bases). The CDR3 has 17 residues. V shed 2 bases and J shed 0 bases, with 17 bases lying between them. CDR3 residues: CASSLTEGLAGSYEQYF. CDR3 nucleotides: TGTGCCAGCAGTTTAACGGAGGGGTTGGCGGGCTCCTACGAGCAGTACTTC.

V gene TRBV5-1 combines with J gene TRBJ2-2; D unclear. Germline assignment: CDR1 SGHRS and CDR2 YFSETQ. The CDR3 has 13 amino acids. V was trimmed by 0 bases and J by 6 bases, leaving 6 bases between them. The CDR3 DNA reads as TGCGCCAGCAGCTTGGGGGGTTCCGGGGAGCTGTTTTTT. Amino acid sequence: CASSLGGSGELFF.

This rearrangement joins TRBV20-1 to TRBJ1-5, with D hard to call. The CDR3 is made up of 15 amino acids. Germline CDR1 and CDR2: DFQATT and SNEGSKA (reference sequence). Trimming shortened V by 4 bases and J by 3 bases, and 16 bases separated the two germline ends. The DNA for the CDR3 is TGCAGTGCTATTGATCGGGCACTGGCCAATCAGCCCCAGCATTTT. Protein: CSAIDRALANQPQHF.

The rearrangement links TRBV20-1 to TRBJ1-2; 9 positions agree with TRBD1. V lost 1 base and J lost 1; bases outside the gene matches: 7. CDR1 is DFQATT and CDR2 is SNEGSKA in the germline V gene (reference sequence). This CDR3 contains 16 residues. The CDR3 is CSARGQGGARNYGYTF. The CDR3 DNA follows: TGCAGTGCTAGAGGACAGGGGGGCGCACGTAACTATGGCTACACCTTC.

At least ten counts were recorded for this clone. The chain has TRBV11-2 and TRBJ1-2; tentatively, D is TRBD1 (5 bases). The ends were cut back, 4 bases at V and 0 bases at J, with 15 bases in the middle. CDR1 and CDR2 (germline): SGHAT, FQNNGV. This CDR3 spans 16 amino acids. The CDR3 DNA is TGTGCCAGCAGCTCCCACCGGGACGACTCTAACTATGGCTACACCTTC. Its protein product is CASSSHRDDSNYGYTF. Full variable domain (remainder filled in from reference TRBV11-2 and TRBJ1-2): EAGVAQSPRYKIIEKRQSVAFWCNPISGHATLYWYQQILGQGPKLLIQFQNNGVVDDSQLPKDRFSAERLKGVDSTLKIQPAKLEDSAVYLCASSSHRDDSNYGYTFGSGTRLTVV.

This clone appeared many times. The CDR3 reads CASKQGIIAYEQYF. For the CDR3, the DNA is TGTGCCAGTAAACAGGGGATTATAGCCTACGAGCAGTACTTC. This chain connects TRBV6-1 to TRBJ2-7; 7 positions match TRBD1. The CDR3 loop spans 14 amino acids. CDR1 and CDR2 from the germline V gene are MNHNS and SASEGT. Trimming cost V 9 bases and J 2 bases; bases outside gene matches: 10.

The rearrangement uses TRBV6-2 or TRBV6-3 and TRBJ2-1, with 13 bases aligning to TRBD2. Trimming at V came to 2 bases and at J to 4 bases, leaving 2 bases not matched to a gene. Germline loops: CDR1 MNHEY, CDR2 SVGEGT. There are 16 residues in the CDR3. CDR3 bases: TGTGCCAGCAGTTACAAGGGACTAGCGGGGTACAATGAGCAGTTCTTC. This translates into CASSYKGLAGYNEQFF.

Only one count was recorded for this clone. CDR3 nucleotides: TGTGCCAGCCGACCGGACTATGGTAGGGGAGTTAAGGCTGAGCAGTTCTTC. This encodes CASRPDYGRGVKAEQFF. This rearrangement joins TRBV13 to TRBJ2-1; TRBD2 might be the D (6 bases). The germline V gene has CDR1 PRHDT and CDR2 FYEKMQ (reference sequence). This CDR3 spans 17 amino acids. Trimming stripped 8 bases from V and 9 bases from J, with 29 bases between. Variable domain in full (rest from reference TRBV13 and TRBJ2-1): AAGVIQSPRHLIKEKRETATLKCYPIPRHDTVYWYQQGPGQDPQFLISFYEKMQSDKGSIPDRFSAQQFSDYHSELNMSSLELGDSALYFCASRPDYGRGVKAEQFFGPGTRLTVL.

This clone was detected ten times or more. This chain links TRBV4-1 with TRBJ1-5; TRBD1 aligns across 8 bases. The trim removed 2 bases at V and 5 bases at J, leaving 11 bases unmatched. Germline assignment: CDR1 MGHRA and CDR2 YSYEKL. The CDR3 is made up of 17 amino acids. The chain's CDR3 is CASSQMGIGTGYQPQHF. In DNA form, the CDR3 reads TGCGCCAGCAGCCAAATGGGCATAGGGACAGGATATCAGCCCCAGCATTTT.

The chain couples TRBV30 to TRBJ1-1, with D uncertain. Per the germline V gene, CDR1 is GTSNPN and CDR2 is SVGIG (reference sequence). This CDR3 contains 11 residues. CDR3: CQKQENTEAFF. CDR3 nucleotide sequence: TGTCAGAAGCAGGAGAACACTGAAGCTTTCTTT.

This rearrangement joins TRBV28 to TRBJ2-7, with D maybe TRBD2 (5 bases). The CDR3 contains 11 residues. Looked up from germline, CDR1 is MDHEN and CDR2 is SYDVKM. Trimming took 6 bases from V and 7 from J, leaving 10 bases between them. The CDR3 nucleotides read TGTGCCAGCAGCCGGGGTGCGGAGCAGTACTTC. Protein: CASSRGAEQYF.

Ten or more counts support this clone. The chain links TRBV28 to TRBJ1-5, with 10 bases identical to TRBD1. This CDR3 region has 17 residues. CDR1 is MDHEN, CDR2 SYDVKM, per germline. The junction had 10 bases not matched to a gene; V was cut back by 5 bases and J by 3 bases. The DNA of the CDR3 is TGTGCCAGCAGTCATACGACAGGGGGCGGCTACAATCAGCCCCAGCATTTT. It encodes CASSHTTGGGYNQPQHF.

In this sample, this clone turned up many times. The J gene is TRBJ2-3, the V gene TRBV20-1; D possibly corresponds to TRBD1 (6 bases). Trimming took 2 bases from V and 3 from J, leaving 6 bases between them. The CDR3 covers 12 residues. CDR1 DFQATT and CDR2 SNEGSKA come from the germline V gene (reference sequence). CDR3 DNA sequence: TGCAGTGCTAGACAGGGGACAGATACGCAGTATTTT. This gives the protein CSARQGTDTQYF.

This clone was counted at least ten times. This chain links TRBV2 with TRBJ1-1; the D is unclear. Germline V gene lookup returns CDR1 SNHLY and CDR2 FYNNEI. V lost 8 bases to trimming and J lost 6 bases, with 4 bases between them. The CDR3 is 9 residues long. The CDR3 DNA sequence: TGTGCCAGCGGGGCTGAAGCTTTCTTT. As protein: CASGAEAFF. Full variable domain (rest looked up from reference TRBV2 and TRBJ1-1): EPEVTQTPSHQVTQMGQEVILRCVPISNHLYFYWYRQILGQKVEFLVSFYNNEISEKSEIFDDQFSVERPDGSNFTLKIRSTKLEDSAMYFCASGAEAFFGQGTRLTVV.

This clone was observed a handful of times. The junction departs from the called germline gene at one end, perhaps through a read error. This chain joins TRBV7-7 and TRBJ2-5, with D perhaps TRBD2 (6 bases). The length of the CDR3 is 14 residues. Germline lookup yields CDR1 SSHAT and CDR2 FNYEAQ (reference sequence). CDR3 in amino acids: CASSLGTDVKTQYF. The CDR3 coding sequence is TGTGCTAGCAGCTTAGGGACTGACGTTAAGACCCAGTACTTC.

CDR3 sequence (DNA): TGTGCCAGTTCCCTGACAGGGGCCTACGAGCAGTACTTC. Translated: CASSLTGAYEQYF. V and J are TRBV19 and TRBJ2-7, with 8 bases that match TRBD1. Trimming removed 8 bases from V and 2 bases from J; junction bases left unmatched: 5. CDR1 and CDR2 (germline): LNHDA, SQIVND (reference sequence). CDR3 length equals 13 residues.

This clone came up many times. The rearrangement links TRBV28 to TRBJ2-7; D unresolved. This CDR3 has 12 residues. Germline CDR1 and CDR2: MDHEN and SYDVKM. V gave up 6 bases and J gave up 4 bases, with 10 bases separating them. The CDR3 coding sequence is TGTGCCAGCAGCATTCCACAATACGAGCAGTACTTC. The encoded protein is CASSIPQYEQYF.

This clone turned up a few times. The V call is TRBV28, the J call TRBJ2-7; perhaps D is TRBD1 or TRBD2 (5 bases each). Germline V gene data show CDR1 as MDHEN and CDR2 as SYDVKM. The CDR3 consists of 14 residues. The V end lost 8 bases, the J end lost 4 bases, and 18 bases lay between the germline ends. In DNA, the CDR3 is TGTGCCAGCTCCTCGGGGCAGGACACTTACGAGCAGTACTTC. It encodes CASSSGQDTYEQYF.

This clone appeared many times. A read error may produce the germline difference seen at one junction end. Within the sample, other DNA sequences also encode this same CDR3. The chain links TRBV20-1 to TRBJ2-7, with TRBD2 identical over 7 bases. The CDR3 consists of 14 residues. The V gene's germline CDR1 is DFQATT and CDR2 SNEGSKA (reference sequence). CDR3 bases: TGCAGTGCTAGGGGAGGGCCGGGCTCCTACGAACAGTACTTC. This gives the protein CSARGGPGSYEQYF.

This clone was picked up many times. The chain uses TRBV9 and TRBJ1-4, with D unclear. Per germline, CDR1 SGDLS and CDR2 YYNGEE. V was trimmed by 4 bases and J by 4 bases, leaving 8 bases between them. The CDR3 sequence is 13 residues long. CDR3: CASSPWDNEKLFF. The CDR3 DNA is TGTGCCAGCAGCCCCTGGGATAATGAAAAACTGTTTTTT.

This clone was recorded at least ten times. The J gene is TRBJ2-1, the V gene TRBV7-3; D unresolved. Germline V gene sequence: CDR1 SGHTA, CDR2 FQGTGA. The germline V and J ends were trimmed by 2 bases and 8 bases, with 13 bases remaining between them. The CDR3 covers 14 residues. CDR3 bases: TGTGCCAGCAGCTTAGGCGCCCGAGCCCATGAGCAGTTCTTC. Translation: CASSLGARAHEQFF. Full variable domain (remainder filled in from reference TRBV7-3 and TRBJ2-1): GAGVSQTPSNKVTEKGKYVELRCDPISGHTALYWYRQSLGQGPEFLIYFQGTGAADDSGLPNDRFFAVRPEGSVSTLKIQRTERGDSAVYLCASSLGARAHEQFFGPGTRLTVL.

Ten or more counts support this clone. The chain's CDR3 is CASSLAGDRLRVYF. The CDR3 bases are TGTGCCAGCAGCTTGGCGGGGGATCGGCTTAGGGTGTACTTC. The gene calls are TRBV5-5 and TRBJ2-7; weak D call: TRBD2 (6 bases). The CDR3 length is 14 residues. Trimming removed 0 bases from V and 12 bases from J, with 19 bases in between. In germline, CDR1 is SGHKS, CDR2 YYEKEE (reference sequence).

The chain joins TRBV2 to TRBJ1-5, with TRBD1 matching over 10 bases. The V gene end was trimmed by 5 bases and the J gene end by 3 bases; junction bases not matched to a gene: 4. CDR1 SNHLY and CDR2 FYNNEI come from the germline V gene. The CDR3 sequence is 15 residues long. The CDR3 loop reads CASSRTGGSNQPQHF. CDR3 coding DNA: TGTGCCAGCAGTCGGACAGGGGGTTCCAATCAGCCCCAGCATTTT.

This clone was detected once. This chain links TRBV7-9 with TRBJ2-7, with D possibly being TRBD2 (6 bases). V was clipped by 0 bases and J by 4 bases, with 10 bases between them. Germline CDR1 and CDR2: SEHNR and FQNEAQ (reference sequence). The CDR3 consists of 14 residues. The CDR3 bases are TGTGCCAGCAGCTTAGCGGGGGGACTTTACGAGCAGTACTTC. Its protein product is CASSLAGGLYEQYF.

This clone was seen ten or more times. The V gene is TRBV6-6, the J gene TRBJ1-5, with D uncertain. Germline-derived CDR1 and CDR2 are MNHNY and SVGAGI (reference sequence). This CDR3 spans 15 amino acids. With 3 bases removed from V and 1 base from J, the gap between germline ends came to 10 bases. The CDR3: CASSYSGGSNQPQHF. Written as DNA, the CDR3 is TGTGCCAGCAGTTATTCTGGTGGCAGCAATCAGCCCCAGCATTTT.

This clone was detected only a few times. The CDR3 is CASSMATVNSNQPQHF. CDR3 nucleotides: TGTGCCAGCAGTATGGCCACAGTTAACAGCAATCAGCCCCAGCATTTT. The rearrangement links TRBV6-1 to TRBJ1-5; D not resolved. The V end was cut by 5 bases, the J end by 1 base, with 15 bases between. CDR1 is MNHNS, CDR2 SASEGT, per germline. This CDR3 contains 16 residues.